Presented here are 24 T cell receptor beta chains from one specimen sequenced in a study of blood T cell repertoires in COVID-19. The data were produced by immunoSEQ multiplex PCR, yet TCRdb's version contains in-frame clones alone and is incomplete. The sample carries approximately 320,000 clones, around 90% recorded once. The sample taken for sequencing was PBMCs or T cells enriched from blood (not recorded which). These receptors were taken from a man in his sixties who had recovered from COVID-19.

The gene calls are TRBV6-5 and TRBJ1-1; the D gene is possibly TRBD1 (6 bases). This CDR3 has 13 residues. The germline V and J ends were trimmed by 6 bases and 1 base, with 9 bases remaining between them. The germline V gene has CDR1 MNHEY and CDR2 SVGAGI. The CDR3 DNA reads TGTGCCAGCAGCCGCAGGGGGAACACTGAAGCTTTCTTT. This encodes CASSRRGNTEAFF.

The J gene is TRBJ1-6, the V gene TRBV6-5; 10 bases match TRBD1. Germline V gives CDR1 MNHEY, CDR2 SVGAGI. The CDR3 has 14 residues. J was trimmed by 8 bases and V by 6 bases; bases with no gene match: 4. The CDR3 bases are TGTGCCAGCAGACCTGGGACAGGGGATTCACCCCTCCACTTT. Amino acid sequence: CASRPGTGDSPLHF.

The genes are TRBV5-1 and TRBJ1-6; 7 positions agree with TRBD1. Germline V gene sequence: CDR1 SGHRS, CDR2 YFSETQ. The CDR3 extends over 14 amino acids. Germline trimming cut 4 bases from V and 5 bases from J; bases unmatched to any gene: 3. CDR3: CASSEGANNSPLHF. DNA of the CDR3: TGCGCCAGCAGCGAGGGGGCGAATAATTCACCCCTCCACTTT.

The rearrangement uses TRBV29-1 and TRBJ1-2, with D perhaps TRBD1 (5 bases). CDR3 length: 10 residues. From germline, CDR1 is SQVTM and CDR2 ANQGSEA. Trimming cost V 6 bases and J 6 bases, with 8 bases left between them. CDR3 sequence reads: CSVARDGYTF. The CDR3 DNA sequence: TGCAGCGTAGCCAGGGATGGCTACACCTTC.

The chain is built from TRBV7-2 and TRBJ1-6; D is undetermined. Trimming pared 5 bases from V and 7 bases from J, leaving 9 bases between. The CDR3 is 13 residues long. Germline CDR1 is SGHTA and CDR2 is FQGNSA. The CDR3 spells CASSQDTNSPLHF. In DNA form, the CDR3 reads TGTGCCAGCAGCCAGGATACGAATTCACCCCTCCACTTT.

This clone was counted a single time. CDR3 residues: CASSSKGRSNEKLFF. The CDR3 DNA sequence: TGTGCCAGCAGTTCTAAGGGGCGGTCTAATGAAAAACTGTTTTTT. The rearrangement links TRBV6-2 or TRBV6-3 to TRBJ1-4; perhaps TRBD1 as D (5 bases). The CDR3 length is 15 residues. V lost 4 bases and J 3 bases, leaving 12 bases between the germline ends. Germline V CDR1 and CDR2: MNHEY, SVGEGT.

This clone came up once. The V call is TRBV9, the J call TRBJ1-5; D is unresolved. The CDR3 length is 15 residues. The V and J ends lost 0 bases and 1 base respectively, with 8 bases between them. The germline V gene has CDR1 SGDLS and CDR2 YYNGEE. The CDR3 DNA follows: TGTGCCAGCAGCGTAGGGTCCGGGAGCAATCAGCCCCAGCATTTT. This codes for CASSVGSGSNQPQHF.

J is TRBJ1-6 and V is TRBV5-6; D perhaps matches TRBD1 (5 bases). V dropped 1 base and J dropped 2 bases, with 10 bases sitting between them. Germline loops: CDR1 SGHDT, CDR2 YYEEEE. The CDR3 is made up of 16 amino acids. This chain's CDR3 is CASSLWTIPYNSPLHF. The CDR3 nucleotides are TGTGCCAGCAGCTTGTGGACAATCCCCTATAATTCACCCCTCCACTTT.

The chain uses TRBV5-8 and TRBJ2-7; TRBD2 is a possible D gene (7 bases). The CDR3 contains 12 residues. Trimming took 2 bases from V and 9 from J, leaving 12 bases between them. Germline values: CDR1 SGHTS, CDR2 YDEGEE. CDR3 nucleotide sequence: TGTGCCAGCAGCTTTTCGGGGGGCTTGCAGTACTTC. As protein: CASSFSGGLQYF.

CDR3: CASSVASGGLSSYEQYF. The CDR3, as DNA: TGCGCCAGCAGTGTGGCTAGCGGGGGCCTGAGCTCCTACGAGCAGTACTTC. The genes are TRBV5-1 and TRBJ2-7; 10 nucleotides match TRBD2. The CDR3 covers 17 residues. Germline V gives CDR1 SGHRS, CDR2 YFSETQ. The J segment lost 0 bases and the V segment lost 5 bases, leaving 11 bases of the junction unmatched.

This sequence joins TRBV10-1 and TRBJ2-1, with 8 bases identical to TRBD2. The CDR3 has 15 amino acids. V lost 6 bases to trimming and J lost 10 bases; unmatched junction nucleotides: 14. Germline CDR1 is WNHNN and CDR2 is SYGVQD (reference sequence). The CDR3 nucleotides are TGCGCCAGCAGCAGGCGGCGGGAGGTCAACGAAGAGCAGTTCTTC. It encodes CASSRRREVNEEQFF.

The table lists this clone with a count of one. CDR3 DNA: TGTGCCAGCAGTTACGGGGGGTACACTGAAGCTTTCTTT. Residues: CASSYGGYTEAFF. The chain carries TRBV6-2 or TRBV6-3 and TRBJ1-1; D possibly corresponds to TRBD1 (5 bases). Germline V gives CDR1 MNHEY, CDR2 SVGEGT. The V end lost 2 bases, the J end lost 3 bases, and 7 bases lay between the germline ends. The CDR3 covers 13 residues.

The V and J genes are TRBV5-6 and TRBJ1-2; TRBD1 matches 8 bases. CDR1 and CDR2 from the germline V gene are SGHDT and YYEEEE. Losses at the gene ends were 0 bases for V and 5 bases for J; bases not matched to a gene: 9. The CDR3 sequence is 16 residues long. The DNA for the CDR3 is TGTGCCAGCAGCTTGGCCGGACAGGGAGACTGGTATGGCTACACCTTC. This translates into CASSLAGQGDWYGYTF.

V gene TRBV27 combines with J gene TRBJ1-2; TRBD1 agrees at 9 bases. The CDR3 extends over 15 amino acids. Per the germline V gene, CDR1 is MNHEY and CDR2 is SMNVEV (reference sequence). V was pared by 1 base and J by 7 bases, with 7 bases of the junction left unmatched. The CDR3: CASSLFRDRVLGYTF. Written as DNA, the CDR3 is TGTGCCAGCAGTTTATTTAGGGACAGGGTCCTTGGCTACACCTTC.

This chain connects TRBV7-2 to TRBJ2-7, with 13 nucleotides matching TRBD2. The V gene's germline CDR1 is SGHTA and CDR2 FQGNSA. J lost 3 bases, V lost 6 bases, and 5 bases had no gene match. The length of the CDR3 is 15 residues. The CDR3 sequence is CASRSTSGGDYEQYF. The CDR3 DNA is TGTGCCAGCAGATCAACTAGCGGGGGGGACTACGAGCAGTACTTC. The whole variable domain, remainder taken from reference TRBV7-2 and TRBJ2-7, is GAGVSQSPSNKVTEKGKDVELRCDPISGHTALYWYRQSLGQGLEFLIYFQGNSAPDKSGLPSDRFSAERTGGSVSTLTIQRTQQEDSAVYLCASRSTSGGDYEQYFGPGTRLTVT.

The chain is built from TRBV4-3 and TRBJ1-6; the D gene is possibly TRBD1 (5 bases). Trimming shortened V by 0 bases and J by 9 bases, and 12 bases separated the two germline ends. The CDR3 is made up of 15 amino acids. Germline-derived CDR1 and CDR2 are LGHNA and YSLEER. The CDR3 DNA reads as TGCGCCAGCAGCCAAGAAATGGGGCTGGGTTCACCCCTCCACTTT. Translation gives CASSQEMGLGSPLHF.

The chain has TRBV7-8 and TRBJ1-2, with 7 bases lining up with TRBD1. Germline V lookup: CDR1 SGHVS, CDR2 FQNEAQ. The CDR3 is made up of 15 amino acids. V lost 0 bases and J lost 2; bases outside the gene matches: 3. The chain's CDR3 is CASSLADRANYGYTF. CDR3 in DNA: TGTGCCAGCAGCTTAGCTGACAGGGCCAACTATGGCTACACCTTC. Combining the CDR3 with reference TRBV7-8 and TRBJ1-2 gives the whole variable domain GAGVSQSPRYKVAKRGQDVALRCDPISGHVSLFWYQQALGQGPEFLTYFQNEAQLDKSGLPSDRFFAERPEGSVSTLKIQRTQQEDSAVYLCASSLADRANYGYTFGSGTRLTVV.

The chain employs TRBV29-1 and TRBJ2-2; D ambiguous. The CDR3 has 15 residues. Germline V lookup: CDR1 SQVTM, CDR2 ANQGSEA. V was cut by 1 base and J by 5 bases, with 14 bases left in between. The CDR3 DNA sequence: TGCAGCGTTGAAGGGCCCTCAATAAGTACCGGGGAGCTGTTTTTT. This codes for CSVEGPSISTGELFF.

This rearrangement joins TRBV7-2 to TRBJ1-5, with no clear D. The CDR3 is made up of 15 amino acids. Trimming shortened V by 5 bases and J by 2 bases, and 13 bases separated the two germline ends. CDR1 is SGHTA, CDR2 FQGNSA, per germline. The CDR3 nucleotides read TGTGCCAGCAGCCTCACAAGTGCTGGCAATCAGCCCCAGCATTTT. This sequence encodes CASSLTSAGNQPQHF.

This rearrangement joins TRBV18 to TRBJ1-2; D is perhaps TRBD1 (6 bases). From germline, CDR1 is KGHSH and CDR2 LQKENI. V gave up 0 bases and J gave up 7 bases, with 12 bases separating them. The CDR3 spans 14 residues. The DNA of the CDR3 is TGTGCCAGCTCACCACCACGGACAGTGCCTGGCTACACCTTC. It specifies CASSPPRTVPGYTF.

The CDR3 reads CASSLASSYNSPLHF. Here the CDR3 DNA reads TGTGCCAGCAGCTTAGCGTCCTCCTATAATTCACCCCTCCACTTT. The chain links TRBV11-2 to TRBJ1-6; no definite D call. Trimming stripped 1 base from V and 0 bases from J, with 4 bases between. The CDR3 is made up of 15 amino acids. Per germline, CDR1 SGHAT and CDR2 FQNNGV.

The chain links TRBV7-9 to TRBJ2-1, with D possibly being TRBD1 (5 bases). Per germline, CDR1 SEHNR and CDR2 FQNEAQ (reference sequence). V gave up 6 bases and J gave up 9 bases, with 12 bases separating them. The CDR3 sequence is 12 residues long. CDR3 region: CASRDTGTEQFF. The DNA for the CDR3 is TGTGCCAGCAGGGACACTGGCACTGAGCAGTTCTTC.

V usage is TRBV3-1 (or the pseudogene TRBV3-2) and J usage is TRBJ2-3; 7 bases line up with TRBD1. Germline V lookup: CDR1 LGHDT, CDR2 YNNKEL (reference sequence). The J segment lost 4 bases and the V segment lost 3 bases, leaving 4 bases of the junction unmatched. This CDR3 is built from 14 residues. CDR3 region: CASSHRQGADTQYF. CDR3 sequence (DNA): TGTGCCAGCAGCCACCGCCAGGGGGCAGATACGCAGTATTTT.

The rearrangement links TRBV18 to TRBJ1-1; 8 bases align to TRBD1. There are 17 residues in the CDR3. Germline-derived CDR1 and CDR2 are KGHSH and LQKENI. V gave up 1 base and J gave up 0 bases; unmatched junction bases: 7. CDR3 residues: CASSPLRTGPMNTEAFF. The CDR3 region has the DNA TGTGCCAGCTCACCACTACGGACAGGGCCCATGAACACTGAAGCTTTCTTT. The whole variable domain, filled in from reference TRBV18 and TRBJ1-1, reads NAGVMQNPRHLVRRRGQEARLRCSPMKGHSHVYWYRQLPEEGLKFMVYLQKENIIDESGMPKERFSAEFPKEGPSILRIQQVVRGDSAAYFCASSPLRTGPMNTEAFFGQGTRLTVV.